The 31 T cell receptor beta chains in this list originate from one sample, sequenced in a study of identical twins. A single record per CDR3 protein comes from TCRdb applying MiXCR to the 5' RACE reads. The sample lists hundreds of thousands of distinct CDR3 sequences, less than 8% occurring once. This sample was shared with a second study, whose subject was yellow fever vaccine responses in identical twins.

The specimen was memory (CD45RO+) T cells sorted from blood. Receptors originate from a woman under 30 in good health.

This clonotype was found many times. J is TRBJ2-7 and V is TRBV7-8, with 9 bases fitting TRBD1. Germline lookup yields CDR1 SGHVS and CDR2 FQNEAQ. V lost 3 bases, J lost 10 bases, and 34 bases stayed unmatched. CDR3 length equals 22 residues. CDR3: CASSFIFRWDRETSLNNYVQYF. The CDR3 nucleotides are TGTGCCAGCAGCTTTATTTTTCGATGGGACAGGGAAACTTCCCTAAACAATTACGTTCAGTACTTC.

This clonotype was detected ten times or more. The chain has TRBV14 and TRBJ1-1, with D maybe TRBD1 (5 bases). Between the trimmed V and J ends, which lost 3 bases and 1 base, there was a span of 9 bases. The CDR3 totals 14 residues. Looked up from germline, CDR1 is SGHDN and CDR2 is FVKESK. CDR3 in amino acids: CASSQGRKNTEAFF. The CDR3, as DNA: TGTGCCAGCAGCCAGGGACGGAAGAACACTGAAGCTTTCTTT.

The chain uses TRBV7-8 and TRBJ2-3; the D gene is possibly TRBD1 (6 bases). V lost 2 bases and J lost 12, with 18 bases in between. Germline V CDR1 and CDR2: SGHVS, FQNEAQ. The CDR3 runs to 14 residues. In nucleotides, the CDR3 is TGTGCCAGCAGCTTAAGTGAGGGCCAGGGGTCCCAGTATTTT. Amino acids: CASSLSEGQGSQYF.

This chain joins TRBV20-1 and TRBJ2-4; the match to TRBD2 covers 8 bases. CDR3 size: 14 residues. Germline CDR1 reads DFQATT; CDR2 reads SNEGSKA (reference sequence). V lost 3 bases, J lost 6 bases, and 7 bases stayed unmatched. The CDR3 region is CSASESGGPNIQYF. CDR3 bases: TGCAGTGCTAGTGAGTCGGGGGGGCCAAACATTCAGTACTTC.

In its sample, this clonotype was seen many times. The genes are TRBV5-1 and TRBJ1-3, with a weak D call TRBD1 (5 bases). The CDR3 contains 15 residues. Germline V gives CDR1 SGHRS, CDR2 YFSETQ. V shed 5 bases and J shed 0 bases, with 12 bases lying between them. The CDR3 here is CASSIQVGSGNTIYF. The CDR3 DNA reads as TGCGCCAGCAGTATACAGGTTGGCTCTGGAAACACCATATATTTT.

The rearrangement uses TRBV3-1 and TRBJ2-3; TRBD2 matches at 7 bases. J lost 0 bases, V lost 0 bases, and 6 bases had no gene match. Germline V lookup: CDR1 LGHDT, CDR2 YNNKEL (reference sequence). This CDR3 contains 17 residues. CDR3 bases: TGTGCCAGCAGCCAAGATCGTAGCGGGTCTAGCACAGATACGCAGTATTTT. Encoded protein: CASSQDRSGSSTDTQYF.

This clonotype was detected many times. In nucleotides, the CDR3 is TGTGCCAGCAGCCTTAGAGCGGGGGGTTCTCAAGAGACCCAGTACTTC. The encoded protein is CASSLRAGGSQETQYF. This chain uses TRBV7-8 with TRBJ2-5, with TRBD2 matching over 9 bases. The CDR3 has 16 amino acids. The germline V gene has CDR1 SGHVS and CDR2 FQNEAQ. The ends lost 5 bases at V and 2 bases at J; junction bases unmatched: 9. The full variable domain, its missing parts supplied by reference TRBV7-8 and TRBJ2-5, is GAGVSQSPRYKVAKRGQDVALRCDPISGHVSLFWYQQALGQGPEFLTYFQNEAQLDKSGLPSDRFFAERPEGSVSTLKIQRTQQEDSAVYLCASSLRAGGSQETQYFGPGTRLLVL.

The CDR3 region is CASSLDLDTQYF. The CDR3 DNA reads TGTGCCAGCAGCTTAGATCTCGATACGCAGTATTTT. V usage is TRBV11-3 and J usage is TRBJ2-3, with no clear D. The CDR3 loop spans 12 amino acids. CDR1 and CDR2 (germline): SGHNT, YENEEA. V gave up 0 bases and J gave up 6 bases, with 4 bases separating them. Filled out from reference TRBV11-3 and TRBJ2-3, the complete variable domain reads EAGVVQSPRYKIIEKKQPVAFWCNPISGHNTLYWYLQNLGQGPELLIRYENEEAVDDSQLPKDRFSAERLKGVDSTLKIQPAELGDSAVYLCASSLDLDTQYFGPGTRLTVL.

The J gene is TRBJ2-2, the V gene TRBV20-1; D may be TRBD1 (5 bases). Germline V lookup: CDR1 DFQATT, CDR2 SNEGSKA (reference sequence). The CDR3 spans 15 residues. Between the trimmed V and J ends, which lost 0 bases and 3 bases, there was a span of 11 bases. The CDR3 DNA sequence: TGCAGTGCTAGAGATGGGGCAAGCTACACCGGGGAGCTGTTTTTT. Its translation: CSARDGASYTGELFF.

The J gene is TRBJ2-4, the V gene TRBV7-9; TRBD1 might be the D (8 bases). V was pared by 5 bases and J by 8 bases, with 16 bases between. This CDR3 has 14 residues. The germline CDR1 and CDR2 sequences are SEHNR and FQNEAQ (reference sequence). The CDR3 protein is CASSPGQGGYIQYF. CDR3 DNA: TGTGCCAGCAGCCCTGGACAGGGAGGGTACATTCAGTACTTC. The variable domain in full, with the rest retrieved from reference TRBV7-9 and TRBJ2-4, is DTGVSQNPRHKITKRGQNVTFRCDPISEHNRLYWYRQTLGQGPEFLTYFQNEAQLEKSRLLSDRFSAERPKGSFSTLEIQRTEQGDSAMYLCASSPGQGGYIQYFGAGTRLSVL.

The chain combines TRBV20-1 with TRBJ2-1; possible D gene TRBD1, 5 bases. This CDR3 spans 14 amino acids. Trimming took 3 bases from V and 0 from J, leaving 9 bases between them. Germline V gene sequence: CDR1 DFQATT, CDR2 SNEGSKA (reference sequence). Here the CDR3 DNA reads TGCAGTGCTAGTCAGGGTAGCTCCTACAATGAGCAGTTCTTC. Translation gives CSASQGSSYNEQFF.

The V call is TRBV19, the J call TRBJ2-7; either TRBD1 or TRBD2 may fit D (5 bases each). The V and J ends lost 6 bases and 2 bases respectively, with 14 bases between them. The CDR3 runs 14 residues. Looked up from germline, CDR1 is LNHDA and CDR2 is SQIVND (reference sequence). The CDR3 DNA sequence: TGTGCCAGTAGCTCCGGGACCCACACCTACGAGCAGTACTTC. Amino acid sequence: CASSSGTHTYEQYF.

Only a few counts were recorded for this clonotype. This chain links TRBV11-1 with TRBJ2-6, with TRBD2 identical over 7 bases. Germline V CDR1 and CDR2: SGHAT, FQDESV (reference sequence). The CDR3 runs 18 residues. Trimming removed 7 bases from V and 3 bases from J; junction bases left unmatched: 15. CDR3: CASTPLVSGIYGANVLTF. The CDR3 bases are TGTGCCAGCACCCCGTTAGTGAGCGGGATTTATGGGGCCAACGTCCTGACTTTC.

V and J are TRBV5-1 and TRBJ1-2; 11 bases agree with TRBD1. Unmatched junction bases numbered 7, after V lost 4 bases and J lost 2 bases. CDR3 size: 16 residues. Germline loops: CDR1 SGHRS, CDR2 YFSETQ. The chain's CDR3 is CASSIWTGGTNYGYTF. CDR3 DNA sequence: TGCGCCAGCAGCATCTGGACAGGGGGCACAAACTATGGCTACACCTTC.

This clonotype has ten or more counts. V and J are TRBV5-4 and TRBJ2-2, with TRBD2 matching over 11 bases. The germline CDR1 and CDR2 sequences are SGHNT and YYREEE (reference sequence). The V and J ends lost 6 bases and 1 base, in that order; junction bases with no gene match: 8. The CDR3 has 17 residues. CDR3 coding DNA: TGTGCCAGCACTCCTCGGGGGACTAGCGGGAACACCGGGGAGCTGTTTTTT. It yields the protein CASTPRGTSGNTGELFF.

This chain joins TRBV3-1 and TRBJ2-3; TRBD2 aligns across 12 bases. V trimming: 6 bases; J trimming: 1 base; junction bases outside the gene matches: 8. The CDR3 totals 17 residues. Germline CDR1 is LGHDT and CDR2 is YNNKEL (reference sequence). This CDR3 reads CASRPRLAGERTDTQYF. The CDR3 DNA follows: TGTGCCAGCAGGCCTCGACTAGCGGGGGAACGCACAGATACGCAGTATTTT.

This sequence joins TRBV2 and TRBJ2-1, with 7 positions matching TRBD2. J gave up 0 bases and V 6 bases, and 11 bases lay outside the gene matches. Germline V gene sequence: CDR1 SNHLY, CDR2 FYNNEI. This CDR3 has 17 residues. Here the CDR3 reads CASSPRSRGNSYNEQFF. The CDR3 coding sequence is TGTGCCAGCAGCCCCAGATCGCGGGGGAACTCCTACAATGAGCAGTTCTTC.

The chain recombines TRBV7-2 with TRBJ2-7; 10 nucleotides align to TRBD2. CDR3 length: 15 amino acids. With 0 bases clipped from V and 2 bases from J, the junction kept 1 base outside the gene matches. Germline V gene data show CDR1 as SGHTA and CDR2 as FQGNSA. Written as DNA, the CDR3 is TGTGCCAGCAGCTTAGCGAGCGGGGGGGCCTACGAGCAGTACTTC. This codes for CASSLASGGAYEQYF. Drawing the rest from reference TRBV7-2 and TRBJ2-7, the complete variable domain is GAGVSQSPSNKVTEKGKDVELRCDPISGHTALYWYRQSLGQGLEFLIYFQGNSAPDKSGLPSDRFSAERTGGSVSTLTIQRTQQEDSAVYLCASSLASGGAYEQYFGPGTRLTVT.

This clonotype was observed a handful of times. The rearrangement joins TRBV4-3 to TRBJ2-7; D uncertain. V was clipped by 2 bases and J by 4 bases, with 6 bases between them. CDR3 length: 12 residues. Looked up from germline, CDR1 is LGHNA and CDR2 is YSLEER. The CDR3 DNA follows: TGCGCCAGCAGCCAAATAGGTTACGAGCAGTACTTC. The encoded protein is CASSQIGYEQYF.

This clonotype was seen a few times. This chain uses TRBV27 with TRBJ2-5, with 10 bases that match TRBD1. The CDR3 has 15 residues. The V gene's germline CDR1 is MNHEY and CDR2 SMNVEV (reference sequence). With 5 bases clipped from V and 5 bases from J, the junction kept 8 bases outside the gene matches. DNA for the CDR3: TGTGCCAGCAGTCCCGGGACAGGGGAGACGGAGACCCAGTACTTC. Its protein is CASSPGTGETETQYF.

The chain joins TRBV2 to TRBJ2-1, with 11 nucleotides matching TRBD2. V was clipped by 10 bases and J by 6 bases; unmatched bases: 20. Germline CDR1 is SNHLY and CDR2 is FYNNEI. The CDR3 extends over 18 amino acids. Written as DNA, the CDR3 is TGTGCCATCAGACCGGACAGGAGCAGGACTAGCGGGCTCAATGAGCAGTTCTTC. Protein: CAIRPDRSRTSGLNEQFF.

This clonotype was detected a few times. The rearrangement joins TRBV12-3 or TRBV12-4 to TRBJ2-7; 9 nucleotides line up with TRBD2. J lost 2 bases, V lost 5 bases, and 4 bases had no gene match. This CDR3 region has 14 residues. DNA of the CDR3: TGTGCCAGCAGTCCTAGCGGGACTACCTACGAGCAGTACTTC. It yields the protein CASSPSGTTYEQYF.

The chain carries TRBV9 and TRBJ2-5, with 8 bases aligning to TRBD2. The CDR3 is 14 residues long. The V and J ends lost 3 bases and 6 bases, in that order; junction bases with no gene match: 7. Germline CDR1 SGDLS, CDR2 YYNGEE. CDR3 region: CASSAPGGEQTQYF. The CDR3 nucleotides read TGTGCCAGCAGCGCCCCGGGGGGGGAACAGACCCAGTACTTC. The whole variable domain, remainder taken from reference TRBV9 and TRBJ2-5, is DSGVTQTPKHLITATGQRVTLRCSPRSGDLSVYWYQQSLDQGLQFLIQYYNGEERAKGNILERFSAQQFPDLHSELNLSSLELGDSALYFCASSAPGGEQTQYFGPGTRLLVL.

This clonotype was observed many times. The chain joins TRBV4-3 to TRBJ2-1; TRBD2 is a possible D gene (5 bases). This CDR3 has 17 residues. The germline gives CDR1 LGHNA, CDR2 YSLEER. V shed 1 base and J shed 7 bases, with 20 bases lying between them. CDR3 sequence reads: CASSQGFQLVGDNEQFF. DNA of the CDR3: TGCGCCAGCAGCCAAGGGTTTCAACTAGTTGGCGATAATGAGCAGTTCTTC.

This clonotype was recorded at least ten times. The chain combines TRBV7-2 with TRBJ2-7, with a possible D match to TRBD2 (5 bases). This CDR3 has 15 residues. Germline CDR1 and CDR2: SGHTA and FQGNSA. Trimming removed 2 bases from V and 6 bases from J, with 17 bases in between. CDR3 loop: CASSLLRVASGEQYF. CDR3 nucleotide sequence: TGTGCCAGCAGCTTACTGAGGGTAGCAAGCGGCGAGCAGTACTTC.

This clonotype was counted between two and nine times. The CDR3 loop is CAISLGGGTDTQYF. The CDR3 DNA reads as TGTGCCATCAGTCTCGGGGGGGGCACAGATACGCAGTATTTT. The chain employs TRBV10-3 and TRBJ2-3; 8 bases are shared with TRBD2. V lost 5 bases, J lost 1 base, and 2 bases stayed unmatched. The CDR3 is 14 amino acids. Per the germline V gene, CDR1 is ENHRY and CDR2 is SYGVKD.

V is TRBV19 and J is TRBJ2-5; D is possibly TRBD1 (5 bases). CDR1 is LNHDA and CDR2 is SQIVND in the germline V gene (reference sequence). V gave up 4 bases and J gave up 1 base, with 10 bases separating them. CDR3 length: 14 amino acids. CDR3 DNA: TGTGCCAGTAGTACGACAGAAACCCAAGAGACCCAGTACTTC. Translating it yields CASSTTETQETQYF.

Many counts were recorded for this clonotype. The chain recombines TRBV2 with TRBJ2-2; D is undetermined. Looked up from germline, CDR1 is SNHLY and CDR2 is FYNNEI. This CDR3 comprises 16 residues. V gave up 5 bases and J gave up 0 bases, with 13 bases separating them. The CDR3 spells CASSYRTLTNTGELFF. CDR3 nucleotides: TGTGCCAGCAGTTATCGGACCCTCACGAACACCGGGGAGCTGTTTTTT.

V is TRBV10-2 and J is TRBJ2-1; 7 positions match TRBD2. The V and J ends lost 4 bases and 5 bases, in that order; junction bases with no gene match: 5. This CDR3 is 14 amino acids long. The germline V gene has CDR1 WSHSY and CDR2 SAAADI. CDR3 loop: CASSVEREHNEQFF. DNA for the CDR3: TGCGCCAGCAGTGTCGAGCGGGAACACAATGAGCAGTTCTTC.

J is TRBJ2-1 and V is TRBV9; 7 bases line up with TRBD2. The CDR3 contains 14 residues. The ends lost 0 bases at V and 4 bases at J; junction bases unmatched: 1. The germline V gene has CDR1 SGDLS and CDR2 YYNGEE. The CDR3 reads CASSVGGGYNEQFF. CDR3 DNA sequence: TGTGCCAGCAGCGTAGGGGGGGGGTACAATGAGCAGTTCTTC.

The table lists this clonotype with a few counts. The J gene is TRBJ2-2, the V gene TRBV6-5; the D is unclear. Germline assignment: CDR1 MNHEY and CDR2 SVGAGI. The CDR3 extends over 17 amino acids. Trimming shortened V by 0 bases and J by 2 bases, and 13 bases separated the two germline ends. CDR3 protein: CASSYSVSSENTGELFF. The DNA of the CDR3 is TGTGCCAGCAGTTACTCGGTATCGAGCGAAAACACCGGGGAGCTGTTTTTT.